Following are 8 T cell receptor beta chains from one sample sequenced in a study of monozygotic twins with inflammatory bowel disease. Following a re-call of the 5' RACE reads, TCRdb has one entry per CDR3 protein and lacks DNA. The repertoire shows over 110,000 distinct CDR3 sequences; the top ten hold 2% to 3%. The sample was blood. The receptors originated from a human donor with ulcerative colitis or Crohn's disease, or a healthy co-twin of an affected twin (not recorded which).

J is TRBJ2-5 and V is TRBV18. Germline CDR1 and CDR2: KGHSH and LQKENI. There are 15 residues in the CDR3. The CDR3 here is CASSPLDGKTETQYF. Complete variable domain (other parts from reference TRBV18 and TRBJ2-5): NAGVMQNPRHLVRRRGQEARLRCSPMKGHSHVYWYRQLPEEGLKFMVYLQKENIIDESGMPKERFSAEFPKEGPSILRIQQVVRGDSAAYFCASSPLDGKTETQYFGPGTRLLVL.

The chain employs TRBV6-2 or TRBV6-3 and TRBJ2-1; TCRdb reports TRBD2, a call that lacks DNA to check it against. The CDR3 has 14 residues. Germline values: CDR1 MNHEY, CDR2 SVGEGT. CDR3 protein: CASSVSGENNEQFF.

The chain recombines TRBV20-1 with TRBJ2-3; TCRdb outputs TRBD1, but without DNA this stays unchecked. Germline V gene data show CDR1 as DFQATT and CDR2 as SNEGSKA (reference sequence). The CDR3 has 17 residues. The CDR3 here is CSARRHQGDPITDTQYF.

J is TRBJ2-7 and V is TRBV18. This CDR3 is 14 amino acids long. Germline V gives CDR1 KGHSH, CDR2 LQKENI. CDR3 sequence: CASSPSQDSYEQYF.

The V call is TRBV5-5, the J call TRBJ2-6. The germline CDR1 and CDR2 sequences are SGHKS and YYEKEE (reference sequence). This CDR3 region has 16 residues. This chain's CDR3 is CASRSIEDSGATVLTF.

This rearrangement joins TRBV11-2 to TRBJ2-7; the TCRdb call, TRBD2, lacks DNA for checking. Germline V gene lookup returns CDR1 SGHAT and CDR2 FQNNGV. The CDR3 consists of 18 residues. Here the CDR3 reads CASSLVSHSSGASYEQYF.

Here the CDR3 reads CASSFSGASYEQYF. This chain joins TRBV7-9 and TRBJ2-7. This CDR3 comprises 14 residues. Germline V lookup: CDR1 SEHNR, CDR2 FQNEAQ (reference sequence).

V is TRBV12-3 or TRBV12-4 and J is TRBJ1-1; the D call from TCRdb, TRBD1, cannot be confirmed without DNA. This CDR3 spans 13 amino acids. CDR3 amino acids: CASSLGLGAGAFF.